These T cell receptor beta chains were read from a single sample in a study of T cell changes during pregnancy in multiple sclerosis. The method was immunoSEQ multiplex PCR; TCRdb's version includes in-frame clones alone and lacks a portion of them. In the table there are around 130,000 clones, about 96% of which are singletons. The input for sequencing was peripheral blood, taken after pregnancy. These receptors all come from a female donor with multiple sclerosis, enrolled in a pregnancy study. The CDR3 runs from the conserved cysteine through the conserved F or W. The order of the fields is V gene, D gene, J gene, clone size, CDR3 length, CDR3 DNA, CDR3 protein. The D gene is left open where the match is weak. A row's size may be missing; if present it is once, few, many or a size class.

TRBV9,.,TRBJ2-1,once,14,TGTGCCAGCAGCGCCGGGACTTCCTACAATGAGCAGTTCTTC,CASSAGTSYNEQFF
TRBV12-2,.,TRBJ2-7,.,15,TGTGCAAGGAAAGGAAAGCTAGCGGGAGATTACGAGCAGTACTTC,CARKGKLAGDYEQYF
TRBV7-8,.,TRBJ2-1,.,16,TGTGCCAGCAGCTTAGAGGGGGTAGACCGTCGGGATGAGCAGTTCTTC,CASSLEGVDRRDEQFF
TRBV19,.,TRBJ1-2,once,13,TGTGCCAGTAGCATCCCGGGAAACTATGGCTACACCTTC,CASSIPGNYGYTF
TRBV7-9,TRBD1,TRBJ2-1,.,16,TGTGCCAGCAGCTTAGCCGGACAGGTTCCAAACAATGAGCAGTTCTTC,CASSLAGQVPNNEQFF
TRBV5-5,.,TRBJ2-1,.,11,TGTGCCAGCAGCTTACTGAATGAGCAGTTCTTC,CASSLLNEQFF
TRBV28,TRBD1,TRBJ2-7,.,13,TGTGCCAGCAATAGGGACAGGGCCTACGAGCAGTACTTC,CASNRDRAYEQYF
TRBV7-6,TRBD1,TRBJ2-7,.,13,TGTGCCAGCAGCTTCCGACAGGGCTACGAGCAGTACTTC,CASSFRQGYEQYF
TRBV18,.,TRBJ1-3,.,11,TGTGCCAGCTCACCCGGGAACACCATATATTTT,CASSPGNTIYF
TRBV27,.,TRBJ2-5,.,17,TGTGCCAGCGGGGGATTAGGAGGGCTGTCGGACGGGGAGACCCAGTACTTC,CASGGLGGLSDGETQYF
TRBV6-6,TRBD2,TRBJ2-1,.,14,TGTGCCAGCAGACCCGGGACTAACTACAATGAGCAGTTCTTC,CASRPGTNYNEQFF
TRBV14,.,TRBJ2-1,.,13,TGTGCCAGCAGCCAAGATAGCGTCTATGAGCAGTTCTTC,CASSQDSVYEQFF
TRBV6-1,TRBD1,TRBJ2-7,.,14,TGTGCCAGCAAAACCGGGACAGGGGGGATCGAGCAGTACTTC,CASKTGTGGIEQYF
TRBV7-6,TRBD1,TRBJ1-1,.,15,TGTGCCAGCAGCACGACACAGGGGGCCACCACTGAAGCTTTCTTT,CASSTTQGATTEAFF
TRBV28,TRBD1,TRBJ1-5,.,14,TGTGCCAGCAGTTCACCCAGGGGGCAGCAGCCCCAGCATTTT,CASSSPRGQQPQHF
TRBV10-3,TRBD2,TRBJ2-4,.,19,TGTGCCATCAGTGGTTTCCTAGCGGGAGAGGGGGGAGCCAAAAACATTCAGTACTTC,CAISGFLAGEGGAKNIQYF
TRBV5-1,TRBD2,TRBJ2-7,.,15,TGCGCCAGCAGCTTGGAAGTCGGGCTAGCGGGCGAGCAGTACTTC,CASSLEVGLAGEQYF
TRBV7-3,.,TRBJ1-1,few,13,TGTGCCAGCAGCTTTAGGGGTTTAACTGAAGCTTTCTTT,CASSFRGLTEAFF
TRBV5-4,.,TRBJ2-2,.,16,TGTGCCAGCAGCTTGGGCGGGGCTATCTACACCGGGGAGCTGTTTTTT,CASSLGGAIYTGELFF
TRBV21-1,.,TRBJ2-1,.,14,TGTGCCAGCACCCCCGGGGAGGGAGGGAATGAGCAGTTCTTC,CASTPGEGGNEQFF
TRBV5-1,.,TRBJ1-4,.,15,TGCGCCAGCAGCCCTGGCGTCGACAGAAATGAAAAACTGTTTTTT,CASSPGVDRNEKLFF
TRBV6-1,TRBD1,TRBJ1-5,.,14,TGTGCCAGCTCACAGGGGGCCCTCAATCAGCCCCAGCATTTT,CASSQGALNQPQHF
TRBV6-1,.,TRBJ1-5,.,13,TGTGCCAGCAGCCCAAATAGCAATCAGCCCCAGCATTTT,CASSPNSNQPQHF
TRBV18,.,TRBJ1-1,.,16,TGTGCCAGCTCACCACTCATTGGGGAGTTGAACACTGAAGCTTTCTTT,CASSPLIGELNTEAFF
TRBV15,TRBD2,TRBJ2-5,once,19,TGTGCCACCAGCATTCCACCCCTCCTACTAGCGGGAGAAGAAGAGACCCAGTACTTC,CATSIPPLLLAGEEETQYF
TRBV9,.,TRBJ1-5,.,14,TGTGCCAGCAGCGTAGCTCCGGGGGAACAGCCCCAGCATTTT,CASSVAPGEQPQHF
TRBV9,.,TRBJ1-2,.,14,TGTGCCAGCAGGGGACAAGGACAAAACTATGGCTACACCTTC,CASRGQGQNYGYTF
TRBV6-4,.,TRBJ2-7,once,13,TGTGCCAGCAGCCGAAGCCAGGGGGGCGAGCAGTACTTC,CASSRSQGGEQYF
TRBV28,TRBD2,TRBJ2-6,.,17,TGTGCCAGCAGTCCGACTAGCGGGAGCTCTGGGGCCAACGTCCTGACTTTC,CASSPTSGSSGANVLTF
TRBV6-1,.,TRBJ2-1,.,9,TGTGCCAGCAGTGAAAAACGAGTCTTC,CASSEKRVF
TRBV4-2,.,TRBJ2-3,.,15,TGTGCGACGGACAGAGGCTCCAGTAGCACAGATACGCAGTATTTT,CATDRGSSSTDTQYF
TRBV5-1,.,TRBJ1-1,.,13,TGCGCCAGCAGCTTGGACAGGGCGGCTGAAGCTTTCTTT,CASSLDRAAEAFF
TRBV5-1,TRBD2,TRBJ2-7,.,19,TGCGCCAGCAGCTTGGCCGTACTAGCGGCAGGGGTGAGTGTCTACGAGCAGTACTTC,CASSLAVLAAGVSVYEQYF
TRBV7-2,.,TRBJ1-1,.,17,TGTGCCAGTCGCGACGAGACGACTTGGGGCCCCTCCTCTGAAGCTTTCTTT,CASRDETTWGPSSEAFF
TRBV4-3,TRBD2,TRBJ2-1,few,16,TGCGCCAGCAGCCAAGATCTGTGGGGGGGAGACAATGAGCAGTTCTTC,CASSQDLWGGDNEQFF